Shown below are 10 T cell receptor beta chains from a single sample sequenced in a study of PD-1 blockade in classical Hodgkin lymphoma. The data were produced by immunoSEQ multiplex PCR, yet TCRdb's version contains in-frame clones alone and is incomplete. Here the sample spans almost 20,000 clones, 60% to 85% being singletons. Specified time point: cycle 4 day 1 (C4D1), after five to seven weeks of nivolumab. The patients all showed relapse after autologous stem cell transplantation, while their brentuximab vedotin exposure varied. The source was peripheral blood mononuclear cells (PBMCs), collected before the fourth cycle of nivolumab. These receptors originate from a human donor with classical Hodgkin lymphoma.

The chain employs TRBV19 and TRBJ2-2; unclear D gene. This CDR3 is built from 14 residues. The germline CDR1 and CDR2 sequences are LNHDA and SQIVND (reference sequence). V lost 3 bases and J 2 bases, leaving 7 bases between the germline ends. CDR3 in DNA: TGTGCCAGTAGTATTACTGAAAACACCGGGGAGCTGTTTTTT. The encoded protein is CASSITENTGELFF.

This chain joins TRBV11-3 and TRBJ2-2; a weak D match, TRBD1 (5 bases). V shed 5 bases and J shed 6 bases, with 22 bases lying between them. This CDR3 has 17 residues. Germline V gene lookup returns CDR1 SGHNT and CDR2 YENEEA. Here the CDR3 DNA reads TGTGCCAGCAGCCATTCTTACGGATTGGGCAGGGCCGGGGAGCTGTTTTTT. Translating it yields CASSHSYGLGRAGELFF.

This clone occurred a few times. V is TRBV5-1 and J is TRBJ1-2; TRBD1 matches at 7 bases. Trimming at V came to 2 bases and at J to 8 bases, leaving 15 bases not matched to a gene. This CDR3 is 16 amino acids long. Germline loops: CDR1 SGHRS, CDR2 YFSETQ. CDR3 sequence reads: CASSFGYRGITRGYTF. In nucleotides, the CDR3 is TGCGCCAGCAGCTTTGGTTACAGGGGAATAACACGGGGCTACACCTTC.

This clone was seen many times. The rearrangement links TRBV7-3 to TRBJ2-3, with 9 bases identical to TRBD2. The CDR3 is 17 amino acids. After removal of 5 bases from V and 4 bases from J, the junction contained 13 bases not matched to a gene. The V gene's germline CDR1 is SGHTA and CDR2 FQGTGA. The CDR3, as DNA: TGTGCCAGCAGCGCGATTACTAGCGGGCTCGCCTCAGATACGCAGTATTTT. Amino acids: CASSAITSGLASDTQYF.

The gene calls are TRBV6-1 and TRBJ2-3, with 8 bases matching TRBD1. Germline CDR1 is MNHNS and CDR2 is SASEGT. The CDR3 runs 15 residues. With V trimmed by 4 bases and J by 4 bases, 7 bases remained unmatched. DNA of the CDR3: TGTGCCAGCAGTGTTTGGACAGGGAAAGCAGATACGCAGTATTTT. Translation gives CASSVWTGKADTQYF.

Here the CDR3 DNA reads TGTGCCAGTAGCCGGAGGAGTAGCGGGGACTCCTACGAGCAGTACTTC. Its protein product is CASSRRSSGDSYEQYF. This chain joins TRBV19 and TRBJ2-7; 8 bases are shared with TRBD2. This CDR3 has 16 residues. CDR1 and CDR2 from the germline V gene are LNHDA and SQIVND (reference sequence). V was clipped by 6 bases and J by 0 bases; unmatched bases: 10.

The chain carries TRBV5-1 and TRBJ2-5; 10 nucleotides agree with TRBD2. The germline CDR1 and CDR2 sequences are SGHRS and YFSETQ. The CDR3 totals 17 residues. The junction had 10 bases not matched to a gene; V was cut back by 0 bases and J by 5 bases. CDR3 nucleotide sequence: TGCGCCAGCAGCTTGGATGCTAGCGGGAGCGGTGAGGAGACCCAGTACTTC. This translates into CASSLDASGSGEETQYF.

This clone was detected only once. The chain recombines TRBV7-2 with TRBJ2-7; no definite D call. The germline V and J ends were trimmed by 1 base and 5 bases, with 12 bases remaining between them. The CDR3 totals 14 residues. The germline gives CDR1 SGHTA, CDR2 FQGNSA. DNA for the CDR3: TGTGCCAGCAGCTTAGGGGTAGGTGGGGACGAGCAGTACTTC. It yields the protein CASSLGVGGDEQYF.

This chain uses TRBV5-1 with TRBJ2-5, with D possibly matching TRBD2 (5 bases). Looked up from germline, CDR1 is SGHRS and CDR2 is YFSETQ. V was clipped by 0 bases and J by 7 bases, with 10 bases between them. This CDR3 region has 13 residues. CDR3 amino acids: CASSLAGRGTQYF. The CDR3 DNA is TGCGCCAGCAGCTTGGCCGGACGGGGGACCCAGTACTTC.

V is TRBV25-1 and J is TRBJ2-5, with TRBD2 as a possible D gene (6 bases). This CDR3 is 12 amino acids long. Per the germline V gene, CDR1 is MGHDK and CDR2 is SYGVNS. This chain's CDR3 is CATTGVQETQYF. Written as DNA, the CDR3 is TGTGCGACGACGGGGGTCCAAGAGACCCAGTACTTC.